The entry below gives a single TCR beta chain sequence along with its context. Its antigen is not identified. The data were taken from a study of CD8+CD57+ T cells in acquired aplastic anemia. About the study: The sorted CD4+ and CD8+ cells yielded an average approximately 3.2 ug of DNA.

The CDR3 is made up of 17 amino acids. CDR1 LNHDA and CDR2 SQIVND come from the germline V gene (reference sequence). With 10 bases clipped from V and 2 bases from J, the junction kept 14 bases outside the gene matches. Genomic DNA provided the template from which TCR beta VDJ and CDR3 profiles were obtained. One entry per CDR3 protein results from TCRdb running MiXCR on the reads. This table holds hundreds of thousands of distinct CDR3 sequences, around 32% found once. In patients chosen for sequencing, flow cytometry had shown CD8+CD57+ cell expansion. Blood sampling was performed on the patients, and none of them had received therapy by then. General study results and limits: Patients versus controls showed no significant CD8+ Simpson's diversity difference.

This sequence was found in a human donor with aplastic anemia. The chain uses TRBV19 and TRBJ2-5; 12 nucleotides match TRBD2. Specimen: sorted CD4+, CD8+, or CD8+CD57+ T cells (not recorded which) from PBMCs. The CDR3 is CATSTAGTSGLQETQYF. CDR3 DNA: TGTGCCACCAGCACGGCCGGGACTAGCGGGCTACAAGAGACCCAGTACTTC. Full variable domain (outside the CDR3, taken from reference TRBV19 and TRBJ2-5): DGGITQSPKYLFRKEGQNVTLSCEQNLNHDAMYWYRQDPGQGLRLIYYSQIVNDFQKGDIAEGYSVSREKKESFPLTVTSAQKNPTAFYLCATSTAGTSGLQETQYFGPGTRLLVL.